This record covers a single TCR beta chain. This table comes from immunoSEQ multiplex PCR, and its TCRdb copy is limited to in-frame clones, with some not included. Of around 20,000 clones listed, around 93% are singletons. The data are from a study of T cells in localized non-small cell lung cancer. CDR1 and CDR2 from the germline V gene are MNHEY and SVGAGI. The length of the CDR3 is 14 residues. V shed 6 bases and J 3 bases; nucleotides not matched to a gene: 5. The sequence came from a woman aged 35 to 75 with stage I lung adenocarcinoma. Material: peripheral blood, obtained before any cancer treatment. This chain uses TRBV6-5 with TRBJ1-5; 7 bases match TRBD1. The chain's CDR3 is CASSRQGYNQPQHF. The CDR3 nucleotides are TGTGCCAGCAGCAGACAGGGATACAATCAGCCCCAGCATTTT.